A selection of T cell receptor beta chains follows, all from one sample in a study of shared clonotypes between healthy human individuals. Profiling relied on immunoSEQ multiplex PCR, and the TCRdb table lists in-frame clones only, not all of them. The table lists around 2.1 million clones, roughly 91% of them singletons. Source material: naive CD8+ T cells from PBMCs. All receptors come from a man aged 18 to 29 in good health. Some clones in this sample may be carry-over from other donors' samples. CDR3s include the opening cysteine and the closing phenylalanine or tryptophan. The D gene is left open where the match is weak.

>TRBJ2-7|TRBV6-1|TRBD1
TGTGCCAGCAGTCCCACGGGACAGCTCTCCTACGAGCAGTACTTC
CASSPTGQLSYEQYF
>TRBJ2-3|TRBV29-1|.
TGCAGCGTTTTTGGTCTCACAGATACGCAGTATTTT
CSVFGLTDTQYF
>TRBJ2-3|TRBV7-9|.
TGTGCCAGCAGCTTCGGAAACACAGATACGCAGTATTTT
CASSFGNTDTQYF
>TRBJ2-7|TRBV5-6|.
TGTGCCAGCAGCGTCGGCATCTCCTACGAGCAGTACTTC
CASSVGISYEQYF
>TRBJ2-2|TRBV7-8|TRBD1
TGTGCCAGCAGCCTAGGACAGGGATATTGGACCGGGGAGCTGTTTTTT
CASSLGQGYWTGELFF
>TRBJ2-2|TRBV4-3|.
TGCGCCAGCAGCCAAGAAAACGGGGCGCGAATCCTTACCTCCACCGGGGAGCTGTTTTTT
CASSQENGARILTSTGELFF
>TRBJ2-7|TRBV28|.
TGTGCCAGCAGTTTATCCTACCGCCGGGGCTACGAGCAGTACTTC
CASSLSYRRGYEQYF
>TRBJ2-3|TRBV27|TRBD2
TGTGCCAGCAATCAACTAGCGGGACTTAGCACAGATACGCAGTATTTT
CASNQLAGLSTDTQYF
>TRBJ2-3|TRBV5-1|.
TGCGCCAGCAGCTCGGACGGTTCGGCTGGGGATACGCAGTATTTT
CASSSDGSAGDTQYF
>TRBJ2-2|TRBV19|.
TGTGCCAGTAGCCACGGGGCCCCCGGGGAGCTGTTTTTT
CASSHGAPGELFF
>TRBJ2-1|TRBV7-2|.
TGTGCCAGCAGCTTAGTGGCTAGCGACTCCTACAATGAGCAGTTCTTC
CASSLVASDSYNEQFF
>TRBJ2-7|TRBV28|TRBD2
TGTGCCAGCAGTTTGTTCCCTAGCGGGAGGTACGAGCAGTACTTC
CASSLFPSGRYEQYF
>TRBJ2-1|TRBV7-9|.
TGTGCCAGCAGCTTAGAACTTCGATCAGGGAGCTCCTACAATGAGCAGTTCTTC
CASSLELRSGSSYNEQFF
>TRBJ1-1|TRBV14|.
TGTGCCAGCAGCCAAATGTTTACAGGAGCGAACACTGAAGCTTTCTTT
CASSQMFTGANTEAFF
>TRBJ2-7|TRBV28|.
TGTGCCATTTCAGGGGTAAAAAGCTCCTACGAGCAGTACTTC
CAISGVKSSYEQYF
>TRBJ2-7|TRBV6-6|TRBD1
TGTGCCAGCAGTTTGTGGGGACAGGCCGGCGAGCAGTACTTC
CASSLWGQAGEQYF
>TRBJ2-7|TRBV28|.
TGTGCCAGCGCTCGGTACGAGCAGTACTTC
CASARYEQYF
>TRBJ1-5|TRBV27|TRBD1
TGTGCCAGCAGTGTCCGGGACAGAAATCAGCCCCAGCATTTT
CASSVRDRNQPQHF
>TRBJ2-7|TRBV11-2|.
TGTGCCAGCAGCGAGATGGGGGGAGGTTACGAGCAGTACTTC
CASSEMGGGYEQYF
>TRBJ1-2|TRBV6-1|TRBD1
TGTGCCAGCAGGTTGACAGGGACGCTCTATGGCTACACCTTC
CASRLTGTLYGYTF
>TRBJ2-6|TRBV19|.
TGTGCCACCGGGGACGGACTGAACAAGGGGGTCCTGACTTTC
CATGDGLNKGVLTF
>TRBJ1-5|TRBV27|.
TGTGCCAGCAGTTTAGGGCAGGGCCATCAGCCCCAGCATTTT
CASSLGQGHQPQHF
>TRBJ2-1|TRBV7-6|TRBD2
TGTGCCAGCAGCTCCTCGACTAGCGGTTACAATGAGCAGTTCTTC
CASSSSTSGYNEQFF
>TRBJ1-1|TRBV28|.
TGTGCCAGCAGTGCGTACAGGGACCCCAACACTGAAGCTTTCTTT
CASSAYRDPNTEAFF
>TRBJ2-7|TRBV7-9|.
TGTGCCAGCAGCTCGGTACCTACCTACGAGCAGTACTTC
CASSSVPTYEQYF
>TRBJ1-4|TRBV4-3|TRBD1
TGCGCCAGCAGCCAGGACAGGGAAGGTGATGAAAAACTGTTTTTT
CASSQDREGDEKLFF
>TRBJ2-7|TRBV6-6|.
TGTGCCAGCATCGACAATCGGGGAGTATACGAGCAGTACTTC
CASIDNRGVYEQYF
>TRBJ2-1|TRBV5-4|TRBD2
TGTGCCAGCAGCTTCCGACTAGCGGGAGCAGTAGCCGAGTGGGGGAATGAGCAGTTCTTC
CASSFRLAGAVAEWGNEQFF
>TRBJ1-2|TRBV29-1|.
TGCAGCGTTCCCGCAGGATCGAGGCACTATGGCTACACCTTC
CSVPAGSRHYGYTF
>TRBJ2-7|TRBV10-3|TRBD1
TGTGCCATCAGTGAGCCGACAGGGTCCCCCGAGCAGTACTTC
CAISEPTGSPEQYF
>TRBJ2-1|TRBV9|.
TGTGCCAGCAGCGCCTACGGGGGTAGCTCCTACAATGAGCAGTTCTTC
CASSAYGGSSYNEQFF
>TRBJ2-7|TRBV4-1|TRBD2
TGCGCCAGCAGCCACTCTACTAGCGGGAGTACTAACGAGCAGTACTTC
CASSHSTSGSTNEQYF
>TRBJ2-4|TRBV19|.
TGTGCCAACCCCCCCCCGAAACTAGCCCGATCCCCCAACATTCAGTACTTC
CANPPPKLARSPNIQYF
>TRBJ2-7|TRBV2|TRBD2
TGTGCCAGCAGCCGGGGGGGCCTGTACGAGCAGTACTTC
CASSRGGLYEQYF
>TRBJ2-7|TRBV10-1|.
TGCGCCAGCAGTGAGAGTTTCCGGGGCAGGATATCCTACGAGCAGTACTTC
CASSESFRGRISYEQYF
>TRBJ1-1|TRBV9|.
TGTGCCAGCAGCCCCGATAATAGGGGAACTCTGAACACTGAAGCTTTCTTT
CASSPDNRGTLNTEAFF
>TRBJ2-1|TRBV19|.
TGTGCCAGTAGTATGTTAGGGGGGAATGAGCAGTTCTTC
CASSMLGGNEQFF
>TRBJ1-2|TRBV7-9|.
TGTGCCAGCAGCTTAGTGATAGACAGCCCGAACTATGGCTACACCTTC
CASSLVIDSPNYGYTF
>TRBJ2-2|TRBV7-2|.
TGTGCCAGCAGCCACCTAGGGGCGGGACGGGAGCTGTTTTTT
CASSHLGAGRELFF
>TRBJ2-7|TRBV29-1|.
TGCAGCGTTGGATCTGGGGGCAAAGGCGAGCAGTACTTC
CSVGSGGKGEQYF